These 2 T cell receptor beta chains originate from one sample sequenced in a study of OX40 agonist ivuxolimab in advanced cancers. Measured with immunoSEQ multiplex PCR; TCRdb has only the in-frame clones, and not every one. The table records 75,000 to 100,000 clones, roughly 80% of them present only once. Sequences were derived from CD4+ or CD8+ T cells sorted from blood, sampled in a trial of the OX40 agonist ivuxolimab. These receptors were taken from an adult with an advanced solid tumor such as melanoma, head and neck, liver or kidney cancer.

This chain joins TRBV27 and TRBJ2-7, with TRBD2 matching 13 bases. V was pared by 6 bases and J by 2 bases, with 4 bases of the junction left unmatched. CDR1 is MNHEY and CDR2 is SMNVEV in the germline V gene (reference sequence). There are 15 residues in the CDR3. The chain's CDR3 is CASSLGTSGTYEQYF. CDR3 bases: TGTGCCAGCAGCTTAGGGACTAGCGGGACCTACGAGCAGTACTTC.

The chain combines TRBV27 with TRBJ2-4; D is possibly TRBD2 (6 bases). Trimming shortened V by 5 bases and J by 3 bases, and 14 bases separated the two germline ends. This CDR3 region has 15 residues. In germline, CDR1 is MNHEY, CDR2 SMNVEV (reference sequence). The CDR3, as DNA: TGTGCCAGCAGTCCCCGGACTATTGACAAAAACATTCAGTACTTC. Translation gives CASSPRTIDKNIQYF.